Here is one T cell receptor beta chain with its context. This CDR3 has 15 amino acids. Germline V gives CDR1 WSHSY, CDR2 SAAADI. Trimming left V 4 bases short and J 1 base short, with 14 bases between. The data originate from a study of blood T cells in healthy people across ages. A sample-barcoded 5' primer and a J-beta primer mix were used in a second PCR of roughly 6 to 12 cycles. From the 5' RACE reads, TCRdb called clonotypes with MiXCR, one entry per CDR3 protein. The repertoire holds over 600,000 distinct CDR3 sequences, roughly 41% seen once, with 30% in the top ten. The specimen was blood. The TCR sequence derives from a man older than 75 in good health. The chain joins TRBV10-2 to TRBJ2-7; no definite D call. CDR3 nucleotides: TGCGCCAGCAGTGGGGTCGGATCTGTTTCCTACGAGCAGTACTTC. Amino acid sequence: CASSGVGSVSYEQYF.